Included here is one T cell receptor (beta chain) sequence, with context. Its matching antigen is unknown. The germline V and J ends were trimmed by 4 bases and 2 bases, with 15 bases remaining between them. Germline V gene sequence: CDR1 DFQATT, CDR2 SNEGSKA (reference sequence). The CDR3 extends over 14 amino acids. Cultured CD4+ T-cell DNA underwent Oncomine TCR Beta short-read sequencing. MiXCR, run by TCRdb on the PCR reads, gives a single entry per CDR3 protein. The sample has around 12,000 distinct CDR3 sequences, around 56% seen once. The treatment is: roughly 11-day PBMC culture with coronavirus spike peptide pools or control peptides (ViraFEST assay). This sample was included in a study of vaccination and CD4 T cells after COVID-19. Background on the study: Nasal swab PCR had detected SARS-CoV-2 in convalescent patients, about 10 mild and one severe. Median draw time for post-COVID samples was 101 days post-diagnosis (range 35 to 161). Stimulation used overlapping spike peptides from SARS-CoV-2, HCoV-NL63, HCoV-OC43 and HCoV-229E.

Points from the study as a whole: Convalescent patients saw a median about 90% of their reactive clones show up only after vaccination.

The sample consisted of cultured CD4+ T cells from blood, taken after SARS-CoV-2 vaccination. The V gene is TRBV20-1, the J gene TRBJ2-7; D is perhaps TRBD1 (5 bases). The TCR originated in a human donor with COVID-19. As DNA, the CDR3 is TGCAGTGCTATCGACAGTCTAACTCCCTACGAGCAGTACTTC. Its protein product is CSAIDSLTPYEQYF.